These 21 T cell receptor beta chains share one sample of origin, sequenced in a study of CD8 T cells in ankylosing spondylitis. From the 5' RACE reads, TCRdb called clonotypes with MiXCR, one entry per CDR3 protein. The data contain 210,000 or so distinct CDR3 sequences, 20% to 30% of them seen just once; the ten biggest clones take up approximately 6.6%. Sequenced: blood, either unsorted or a sorted T cell fraction (not recorded which). Receptors originate from a male donor with ankylosing spondylitis or in good health (not recorded which).

This clonotype was seen at least ten times. The chain carries TRBV25-1 and TRBJ2-7; D uncertain. Germline loops: CDR1 MGHDK, CDR2 SYGVNS. The CDR3 spans 14 residues. Trimming shortened V by 2 bases and J by 0 bases, and 8 bases separated the two germline ends. The CDR3 DNA reads TGTGCCAGCAGTGAAACCCGGAGCTCCTACGAGCAGTACTTC. The encoded protein is CASSETRSSYEQYF.

This chain connects TRBV7-9 to TRBJ1-4, with a possible D match to TRBD1 (6 bases). Trimming removed 5 bases from V and 4 bases from J, with 17 bases in between. The CDR3 length is 16 residues. CDR1 SEHNR and CDR2 FQNEAQ come from the germline V gene (reference sequence). CDR3 sequence: CASSGSLGDINEKLFF. The CDR3 bases are TGTGCCAGCAGCGGGTCCCTCGGGGACATTAATGAAAAACTGTTTTTT.

This sequence joins TRBV7-8 and TRBJ2-5; D is perhaps TRBD2 (5 bases). Trimming removed 5 bases at V and 7 bases at J, with 17 bases between. The germline V gene has CDR1 SGHVS and CDR2 FQNEAQ. The CDR3 totals 14 residues. In DNA form, the CDR3 reads TGTGCCAGCAGCCCGGCAGAACGAGCGGCGACCCAGTACTTC. This translates into CASSPAERAATQYF.

A few counts support this clonotype. V and J are TRBV4-3 and TRBJ1-1, with D unresolved. Germline assignment: CDR1 LGHNA and CDR2 YSLEER. The length of the CDR3 is 15 residues. The V and J ends lost 3 bases and 0 bases respectively, with 11 bases between them. CDR3 sequence: CASSQYWRVNTEAFF. DNA for the CDR3: TGCGCCAGCAGCCAGTACTGGCGGGTGAACACTGAAGCTTTCTTT.

The chain employs TRBV12-3 or TRBV12-4 and TRBJ2-2; D is perhaps TRBD2 (5 bases). The CDR3 consists of 15 residues. Trimming took off 6 bases at V and 7 bases at J, with 18 bases between the two ends. CDR3 nucleotides: TGTGCCAGCAGAGTTTCCGGTTTGGCGGGCGGGGAGCTGTTTTTT. Translating gives CASRVSGLAGGELFF.

This clonotype has a count of ten or more. The V and J genes are TRBV6-5 and TRBJ2-5; D remains ambiguous. CDR3 length: 14 residues. Germline CDR1 and CDR2: MNHEY and SVGAGI. Deletions cut 2 bases from V and 5 bases from J, with 12 bases between. CDR3 residues: CASSYRETWETQYF. CDR3 sequence (DNA): TGTGCCAGCAGTTACCGCGAAACTTGGGAGACCCAGTACTTC.

This rearrangement joins TRBV6-1 to TRBJ2-7; D ambiguous. Germline V CDR1 and CDR2: MNHNS, SASEGT. The V end was cut by 3 bases, the J end by 0 bases, with 6 bases between. The CDR3 totals 13 residues. This CDR3 is CASSERISYEQYF. The CDR3 nucleotides read TGTGCCAGCAGTGAGCGGATCTCCTACGAGCAGTACTTC.

The J gene is TRBJ2-1, the V gene TRBV7-6; 8 bases fit TRBD2. Trimming cost V 0 bases and J 8 bases; bases outside gene matches: 9. Germline V gene data show CDR1 as SGHVS and CDR2 as FNYEAQ. The CDR3 covers 16 residues. For the CDR3, the DNA is TGTGCCAGCAGCTTAGCCTCCAGCGGGAGCGTTGATGAGCAGTTCTTC. Residues: CASSLASSGSVDEQFF.

This clonotype was seen ten or more times. V and J are TRBV18 and TRBJ1-4; no definite D call. This CDR3 region has 15 residues. With 2 bases removed from V and 7 bases from J, the gap between germline ends came to 14 bases. Germline values: CDR1 KGHSH, CDR2 LQKENI. CDR3 nucleotide sequence: TGTGCCAGCTCACCATATGGGTCCCCCCGTGAAAAACTGTTTTTT. This sequence encodes CASSPYGSPREKLFF.

This clonotype was recorded at least ten times. The rearrangement joins TRBV12-3 or TRBV12-4 to TRBJ2-3; 7 nucleotides match TRBD2. The V and J ends lost 7 bases and 0 bases, in that order; junction bases with no gene match: 7. This CDR3 has 15 residues. The CDR3 nucleotides are TGTGCCAGCACCCGTCGTAGCGGGAGCACAGATACGCAGTATTTT. Translating it yields CASTRRSGSTDTQYF.

The sample holds many counts of this clonotype. The chain links TRBV28 to TRBJ1-1; D unresolved. The CDR3 loop spans 13 amino acids. Trimming cost V 4 bases and J 1 base, with 7 bases left between them. In germline, CDR1 is MDHEN, CDR2 SYDVKM. DNA for the CDR3: TGTGCCAGCAGTTCCAGCGGGAACACTGAAGCTTTCTTT. It yields the protein CASSSSGNTEAFF.

The rearrangement uses TRBV7-2 and TRBJ2-1; 7 nucleotides match TRBD2. This CDR3 is 12 amino acids long. With 2 bases clipped from V and 10 bases from J, the junction kept 2 bases outside the gene matches. The germline V gene has CDR1 SGHTA and CDR2 FQGNSA. CDR3 region: CASSLNGREQFF. The CDR3 bases are TGTGCCAGCAGCTTAAACGGGAGGGAGCAGTTCTTC.

This clonotype has ten or more counts. The V gene is TRBV20-1, the J gene TRBJ1-2, with 7 bases aligning to TRBD1. The CDR3 covers 12 residues. CDR1 and CDR2 from the germline V gene are DFQATT and SNEGSKA (reference sequence). The ends lost 6 bases at V and 5 bases at J; junction bases unmatched: 6. The CDR3 reads CSANTGEYGYTF. CDR3 coding DNA: TGCAGTGCCAATACAGGGGAATATGGCTACACCTTC.

This clonotype was observed many times. The V and J genes are TRBV20-1 and TRBJ2-1; tentative D call: TRBD1 (6 bases). Germline CDR1 and CDR2: DFQATT and SNEGSKA (reference sequence). Trimming pared 0 bases from V and 4 bases from J, leaving 22 bases between. There are 18 residues in the CDR3. The CDR3 DNA sequence: TGCAGTGCTAGAGATTTGTCTTTTGACAGGATACCGTACAATGAGCAGTTCTTC. Translating gives CSARDLSFDRIPYNEQFF.

The chain is built from TRBV12-3 or TRBV12-4 and TRBJ2-4; 7 bases agree with TRBD1. There are 16 residues in the CDR3. Germline trimming cut 6 bases from V and 0 bases from J; bases unmatched to any gene: 8. CDR3: CASSLPGQLAKNIQYF. The CDR3 DNA reads as TGTGCCAGCAGCCTCCCGGGACAGCTAGCCAAAAACATTCAGTACTTC.

The chain joins TRBV18 to TRBJ2-7; D gene uncertain. The CDR3 has 14 amino acids. V dropped 4 bases and J dropped 2 bases, with 12 bases sitting between them. Germline V CDR1 and CDR2: KGHSH, LQKENI. CDR3 region: CASSRTGPTYEQYF. CDR3 in DNA: TGTGCCAGCTCACGAACCGGCCCAACCTACGAGCAGTACTTC.

The chain links TRBV9 to TRBJ2-1; tentative D call: TRBD2 (6 bases). Trimming stripped 3 bases from V and 2 bases from J, with 12 bases between. Germline values: CDR1 SGDLS, CDR2 YYNGEE. The CDR3 extends over 15 amino acids. CDR3 amino acids: CASSEGTLAYNEQFF. The CDR3 bases are TGTGCCAGCAGCGAAGGGACTTTAGCCTACAATGAGCAGTTCTTC.

The V and J genes are TRBV20-1 and TRBJ2-2; D gene ambiguous. The germline V gene encodes CDR1 DFQATT and CDR2 SNEGSKA (reference sequence). Between the trimmed V and J ends, which lost 3 bases and 7 bases, there was a span of 12 bases. There are 13 residues in the CDR3. In DNA form, the CDR3 reads TGCAGTGCTAGCTCCAGGCTCGGCGGGGAGCTGTTTTTT. It specifies CSASSRLGGELFF.

The chain has TRBV14 and TRBJ1-1; D not certain. This CDR3 is built from 15 residues. Per the germline V gene, CDR1 is SGHDN and CDR2 is FVKESK. Trimming took 1 base from V and 5 from J, leaving 14 bases between them. CDR3 loop: CASSQGWSGETEAFF. The CDR3 bases are TGTGCCAGCAGCCAAGGCTGGAGCGGGGAGACTGAAGCTTTCTTT.

The table lists this clonotype with many counts. The V and J genes are TRBV12-5 and TRBJ1-1, with D hard to call. Germline V gene sequence: CDR1 LGHNT, CDR2 FRNRAP. The CDR3 contains 13 residues. V was shortened by 6 bases and J by 6 bases, with 14 bases between the two germline ends. CDR3 sequence: CASGGRVSSEAFF. The CDR3 coding sequence is TGTGCTAGTGGCGGGCGGGTGTCCTCTGAAGCTTTCTTT.

This clonotype was recorded at least ten times. The chain combines TRBV6-5 with TRBJ2-2; D is uncertain. V was cut by 3 bases and J by 1 base, with 6 bases left in between. Germline V gene data show CDR1 as MNHEY and CDR2 as SVGAGI. This CDR3 is built from 14 residues. The CDR3 coding sequence is TGTGCCAGCAGTTATTCAGGGAACACCGGGGAGCTGTTTTTT. This encodes CASSYSGNTGELFF.